A single sample gave rise to the 32 T cell receptor beta chains below, sequenced in a study of CD8+CD57+ T cells in acquired aplastic anemia. The template used for profiling TCR beta VDJ and CDR3 was genomic DNA. MiXCR, applied by TCRdb to the reads, yields one record per CDR3 protein. This repertoire shows roughly 170,000 distinct CDR3 sequences, approximately 48% found once; its top ten account for 13%. Before being chosen for sequencing, patients had shown CD8+CD57+ cell expansion by flow cytometry. Sample: sorted CD4+, CD8+, or CD8+CD57+ T cells (not recorded which) from PBMCs. These receptors were obtained from a human donor with aplastic anemia.

This clonotype was observed once. The genes are TRBV19 and TRBJ1-1; D not resolved. The CDR3 has 12 residues. The germline V gene has CDR1 LNHDA and CDR2 SQIVND (reference sequence). V was clipped by 5 bases and J by 0 bases, with 4 bases between them. CDR3 residues: CASSFLNTEAFF. The CDR3, as DNA: TGTGCCAGTAGTTTTCTGAACACTGAAGCTTTCTTT.

The V and J genes are TRBV15 and TRBJ2-3; 12 bases map to TRBD2. Germline CDR1 LNHNV, CDR2 YYDKDF (reference sequence). Trimming took 4 bases from V and 6 from J; bases not matched to a gene: 5. The CDR3 covers 15 residues. CDR3 in DNA: TGTGCCACCAGCATACTAGCGGGAGGAATTGATACGCAGTATTTT. It codes for CATSILAGGIDTQYF.

The rearrangement uses TRBV11-2 and TRBJ2-1, with TRBD2 identical over 13 bases. Germline-derived CDR1 and CDR2 are SGHAT and FQNNGV. This CDR3 has 17 amino acids. J was trimmed by 5 bases and V by 4 bases; bases with no gene match: 8. The CDR3 loop is CASSSQRGLAGNNEQFF. The DNA for the CDR3 is TGTGCCAGCAGCTCACAACGGGGACTAGCGGGGAACAATGAGCAGTTCTTC.

CDR3 sequence (DNA): TGCGCCAGCAGCGGGACAGGCACTTACAAGCAGTACTTC. Its protein product is CASSGTGTYKQYF. The chain links TRBV5-1 to TRBJ2-7, with TRBD1 identical over 8 bases. There are 13 residues in the CDR3. The V and J ends lost 4 bases and 8 bases, in that order; junction bases with no gene match: 8. CDR1 and CDR2 (germline): SGHRS, YFSETQ.

This clonotype was recorded many times. The V gene is TRBV4-2, the J gene TRBJ2-5; 8 nucleotides align to TRBD2. V gave up 0 bases and J gave up 7 bases; unmatched junction bases: 13. The CDR3 covers 17 residues. The germline V gene has CDR1 LGHNA and CDR2 YNFKEQ. CDR3 sequence: CASSQDSAAGGPRTQYF. The CDR3 DNA follows: TGTGCCAGCAGCCAAGATTCCGCGGCGGGGGGCCCCAGGACCCAGTACTTC.

The table lists this clonotype with many counts. The gene calls are TRBV19 and TRBJ1-5; D gene uncertain. V was clipped by 3 bases and J by 6 bases, with 6 bases between them. CDR1 LNHDA and CDR2 SQIVND come from the germline V gene (reference sequence). This CDR3 has 12 residues. CDR3 sequence reads: CASSISTQPQHF. CDR3 nucleotides: TGTGCCAGTAGTATCTCGACTCAGCCCCAGCATTTT.

The J gene is TRBJ1-1, the V gene TRBV19; perhaps TRBD1 as D (6 bases). This CDR3 comprises 13 residues. Germline loops: CDR1 LNHDA, CDR2 SQIVND (reference sequence). Trimming removed 6 bases from V and 4 bases from J, with 12 bases in between. The CDR3 protein is CASRLSGATEAFF. As DNA, the CDR3 is TGTGCCAGTAGGCTTTCAGGGGCCACTGAAGCTTTCTTT.

The chain uses TRBV7-7 and TRBJ2-5; perhaps TRBD1 as D (5 bases). This CDR3 is 15 amino acids long. The V and J ends lost 5 bases and 2 bases respectively, with 15 bases between them. Per germline, CDR1 SSHAT and CDR2 FNYEAQ (reference sequence). The DNA of the CDR3 is TGTGCCAGCAGCCCCAGCCAGGGTACGCAAGAGACCCAGTACTTC. This translates into CASSPSQGTQETQYF.

Note on this clonotype: This CDR3 is missing its conserved last phenylalanine or tryptophan, likely due to a read error. The chain combines TRBV24-1 with TRBJ2-5, with TRBD2 matching over 8 bases. Germline CDR1 reads KGHDR; CDR2 reads SFDVKD. This CDR3 region has 15 residues. In DNA, the CDR3 is TGTGCCGCCAGTGATCGGGGGGGGGGCCAAGAGACCCAGTACCTC. Its protein product is CAASDRGGGQETQYL.

The V and J genes are TRBV20-1 and TRBJ1-5; D unresolved. The V gene's germline CDR1 is DFQATT and CDR2 SNEGSKA (reference sequence). Deletions cut 3 bases from V and 0 bases from J, with 6 bases between. CDR3 length: 13 residues. In DNA form, the CDR3 reads TGCAGTGCTAGGCCAGATAGCAATCAGCCCCAGCATTTT. As protein: CSARPDSNQPQHF.

Worth noting for this clonotype: This may arise from a read error, as a much more abundant clone is one base away. The CDR3 here is CSVPNNEKLSF. CDR3 bases: TGCAGTGTACCTAATAATGAAAAACTGTCTTTT. The chain uses TRBV20-1 and TRBJ1-4; D uncertain. Looked up from germline, CDR1 is DFQATT and CDR2 is SNEGSKA (reference sequence). This CDR3 has 11 amino acids.

The CDR3 region is CASSEARPSYEQYF. DNA for the CDR3: TGTGCCAGCAGTGAAGCCAGGCCTTCCTACGAGCAGTACTTC. The rearrangement joins TRBV2 to TRBJ2-7; D gene ambiguous. With 0 bases removed from V and 1 base from J, the gap between germline ends came to 7 bases. This CDR3 is built from 14 residues. Germline loops: CDR1 SNHLY, CDR2 FYNNEI.

Note on this clonotype: One base away lies a much larger clone, so this may be a sequencing read error. Because the CDR3 is missing its conserved closing phenylalanine or tryptophan, this is likely a read error. The chain is built from TRBV5-5 and TRBJ1-1; D not certain. Germline CDR1 reads SGHKS; CDR2 reads YYEKEE (reference sequence). The CDR3 is 12 residues long. Trimming took 4 bases from V and 6 from J, leaving 10 bases between them. CDR3 sequence: CASSGIGSEAFL. The CDR3 DNA reads as TGTGCCAGCAGCGGTATCGGGTCTGAAGCTTTCCTT.

This chain connects TRBV4-1 to TRBJ1-2, with D hard to call. Trimming took off 3 bases at V and 4 bases at J, with 12 bases between the two ends. Germline loops: CDR1 MGHRA, CDR2 YSYEKL. This CDR3 has 14 amino acids. The CDR3, as DNA: TGCGCCAGCAGCCAGAGTACGTTAGGCTATGGCTACACCTTC. It specifies CASSQSTLGYGYTF.

This clonotype showed up many times. V usage is TRBV5-1 and J usage is TRBJ2-1; no clear D. The V gene's germline CDR1 is SGHRS and CDR2 YFSETQ. The length of the CDR3 is 12 residues. The V end was cut by 0 bases, the J end by 7 bases, with 5 bases between. CDR3 sequence: CASSLVLNEQFF. DNA of the CDR3: TGCGCCAGCAGCTTGGTCCTAAATGAGCAGTTCTTC.

This clonotype has at least ten counts. This chain uses TRBV19 with TRBJ1-3, with unresolved D. The germline gives CDR1 LNHDA, CDR2 SQIVND (reference sequence). V was trimmed by 6 bases and J by 2 bases, leaving 14 bases between them. There are 15 residues in the CDR3. CDR3 sequence (DNA): TGTGCCAGTAGCCCCCTGCCGGGGACTGGAAACACCATATATTTT. It is translated as CASSPLPGTGNTIYF.

In its sample, this clonotype was seen a few times. The J gene is TRBJ2-1, the V gene TRBV5-1; 12 positions match TRBD2. V lost 0 bases, J lost 13 bases, and 8 bases stayed unmatched. There are 15 residues in the CDR3. Germline CDR1 and CDR2: SGHRS and YFSETQ. The chain's CDR3 is CASSLGLAGGTNQFF. Here the CDR3 DNA reads TGCGCCAGCAGCTTGGGGCTAGCGGGGGGGACGAACCAGTTCTTC.

CDR3 sequence (DNA): TGTGCCAGCAGTCCCCAGGCGACCTATGGCTACACCTTC. It specifies CASSPQATYGYTF. The chain recombines TRBV7-2 with TRBJ1-2; D is unresolved. There are 13 residues in the CDR3. The germline V gene has CDR1 SGHTA and CDR2 FQGNSA. The V end was cut by 6 bases, the J end by 4 bases, with 12 bases between.

The gene calls are TRBV18 and TRBJ2-7, with D possibly being TRBD1 (5 bases). V gave up 3 bases and J gave up 3 bases, with 9 bases separating them. The V gene's germline CDR1 is KGHSH and CDR2 LQKENI. The CDR3 loop spans 13 amino acids. The CDR3, as DNA: TGTGCCAGCTCACCGGGGCCATACTACGAGCAGTACTTC. Protein product: CASSPGPYYEQYF.

In DNA, the CDR3 is TGCAGTGCTGCCCGGACAGGGTCCAATCAGCCCCAGCATTTT. It translates to CSAARTGSNQPQHF. The chain combines TRBV20-1 with TRBJ1-5; 8 bases align to TRBD1. V dropped 5 bases and J dropped 3; count of bases not matched to a gene: 6. Germline loops: CDR1 DFQATT, CDR2 SNEGSKA (reference sequence). The CDR3 consists of 14 residues.

The CDR3 nucleotides read TGTGCCAGTACCCCTTTCGGACAGGGGATAGAAGCTTTCTTT. As protein: CASTPFGQGIEAFF. The rearrangement joins TRBV19 to TRBJ1-1; TRBD1 aligns across 9 bases. The CDR3 length is 14 residues. The germline gives CDR1 LNHDA, CDR2 SQIVND (reference sequence). J lost 8 bases, V lost 7 bases, and 11 bases had no gene match. Full variable domain (remainder filled in from reference TRBV19 and TRBJ1-1): DGGITQSPKYLFRKEGQNVTLSCEQNLNHDAMYWYRQDPGQGLRLIYYSQIVNDFQKGDIAEGYSVSREKKESFPLTVTSAQKNPTAFYLCASTPFGQGIEAFFGQGTRLTVV.

The chain recombines TRBV29-1 with TRBJ2-7; 10 bases are shared with TRBD2. CDR3 size: 14 residues. V shed 6 bases, J shed 6 bases, and the junction held 11 bases outside the gene matches. Germline V gene lookup returns CDR1 SQVTM and CDR2 ANQGSEA. CDR3: CSVLTSGAGGEQYF. In DNA form, the CDR3 reads TGCAGCGTGCTTACTAGCGGGGCGGGGGGCGAGCAGTACTTC.

Points on this clonotype: Given a much more abundant clone one base away, this may be a read error. This likely comes from a read error, as the CDR3 has no conserved phenylalanine or tryptophan at its end. CDR3 loop: CASSPGGTGELFL. The CDR3 bases are TGCGCCAGCAGCCCAGGGGGCACCGGGGAGCTGTTTCTT. This chain uses TRBV4-1 with TRBJ2-2, with 7 bases identical to TRBD1. After removal of 4 bases from V and 4 bases from J, the junction contained 0 bases not matched to a gene. From germline, CDR1 is MGHRA and CDR2 YSYEKL. The CDR3 is 13 amino acids.

This clonotype was counted ten times or more. The V gene is TRBV2, the J gene TRBJ1-4, with D unclear. V lost 6 bases to trimming and J lost 8 bases, with 10 bases between them. The CDR3 runs 12 residues. The germline CDR1 and CDR2 sequences are SNHLY and FYNNEI. For the CDR3, the DNA is TGTGCCAGCAGGGGTTATGGCGAAAAACTGTTTTTT. It specifies CASRGYGEKLFF.

CDR3 in DNA: TGTGCCATCAGTGAGTTTTCGTCTAACAATCAGCCCCAGCATTTT. Its translation is CAISEFSSNNQPQHF. V is TRBV10-3 and J is TRBJ1-5; D is undetermined. The ends were cut back, 1 base at V and 3 bases at J, with 10 bases in the middle. This CDR3 spans 15 amino acids. Looked up from germline, CDR1 is ENHRY and CDR2 is SYGVKD.

This clonotype came up many times. The rearrangement uses TRBV20-1 and TRBJ2-3; 9 bases agree with TRBD2. This CDR3 is built from 13 residues. Per germline, CDR1 DFQATT and CDR2 SNEGSKA (reference sequence). V lost 3 bases, J lost 5 bases, and 3 bases stayed unmatched. CDR3 DNA sequence: TGCAGTGCTAGGTCTAGCGGGGTAGATACGCAGTATTTT. Its protein is CSARSSGVDTQYF.

V gene TRBV29-1 combines with J gene TRBJ2-5; maybe TRBD1 (6 bases). The CDR3 totals 13 residues. Germline CDR1 is SQVTM and CDR2 is ANQGSEA. V was clipped by 4 bases and J by 3 bases, with 12 bases between them. CDR3 bases: TGCAGCGTTGCCAGGGGCGGCGAAGAGACCCAGTACTTC. Its translation: CSVARGGEETQYF.

With regard to this clonotype: A single base separates this from a much larger clone, so it may be a read error. The genes are TRBV12-3 or TRBV12-4 and TRBJ2-3; D not certain. This CDR3 region has 15 residues. The CDR3 loop reads CTSSFFVGNTDTQYF. Written as DNA, the CDR3 is TGTACCAGCAGTTTTTTCGTTGGGAACACAGATACGCAGTATTTT.

The J gene is TRBJ2-1, the V gene TRBV24-1, with D unclear. The germline V gene has CDR1 KGHDR and CDR2 SFDVKD. The CDR3 length is 13 residues. V lost 2 bases to trimming and J lost 4 bases, with 5 bases between them. CDR3 sequence reads: CATSDSLYNEQFF. DNA for the CDR3: TGTGCCACCAGTGATTCCTTATACAATGAGCAGTTCTTC.

CDR3 sequence (DNA): TGTGCCAGTATCTCAGGAGGCGAGCAGTACTTC. This codes for CASISGGEQYF. The chain joins TRBV19 to TRBJ2-7; maybe TRBD2 (5 bases). CDR3 size: 11 residues. Trimming left V 7 bases short and J 6 bases short, with 10 bases between. Germline assignment: CDR1 LNHDA and CDR2 SQIVND (reference sequence).

The gene calls are TRBV9 and TRBJ2-1, with D possibly matching TRBD1 (5 bases). CDR3 length equals 13 residues. Germline CDR1 reads SGDLS; CDR2 reads YYNGEE. V was pared by 2 bases and J by 9 bases, with 12 bases between. In nucleotides, the CDR3 is TGTGCCAGCAGCGTTGTCCAGGGAAGTGAGCAGTTCTTC. As protein: CASSVVQGSEQFF.

This clonotype was picked up many times. Here the CDR3 DNA reads TGCAGTGCTAGAGATATAGGTCCCGGGGGATATCAGCCCCAGCATTTT. Residues: CSARDIGPGGYQPQHF. The chain employs TRBV20-1 and TRBJ1-5; TRBD1 is a possible D gene (5 bases). The V end lost 0 bases, the J end lost 5 bases, and 17 bases lay between the germline ends. Germline values: CDR1 DFQATT, CDR2 SNEGSKA (reference sequence). The CDR3 loop spans 16 amino acids.